The 9 T cell receptor beta chains reported below all come from one sample, sequenced in a study of blood T cells in healthy people across ages. A J-beta primer mix and a sample-barcoded 5' primer were used in a second PCR of roughly 7 to 12 cycles. TCRdb passed the 5' RACE reads through MiXCR, listing each CDR3 protein once. The sample has approximately 690,000 distinct CDR3 sequences; approximately 50% are singletons. The specimen sequenced was blood. The receptors were sampled from a man between 60 and 75 years old in good health.

This clonotype was detected a few times. This chain links TRBV9 with TRBJ2-5; D is ambiguous. V lost 0 bases and J lost 3, with 6 bases in between. CDR1 is SGDLS and CDR2 is YYNGEE in the germline V gene. The CDR3 totals 13 residues. The CDR3 nucleotides read TGTGCCAGCAGCGTAGGCTCGGAAGAGACCCAGTACTTC. Its translation is CASSVGSEETQYF.

The chain recombines TRBV20-1 with TRBJ2-3; perhaps TRBD1 as D (8 bases). Trimming removed 8 bases at V and 1 base at J, with 13 bases between. The germline CDR1 and CDR2 sequences are DFQATT and SNEGSKA (reference sequence). The CDR3 is made up of 13 amino acids. DNA of the CDR3: TGCAGTACAACAGGGGGGGGCACAGATACGCAGTATTTT. Its protein is CSTTGGGTDTQYF.

Points on this clonotype: One junction end disagrees with the germline gene, perhaps due to a read error. V and J are TRBV5-1 and TRBJ2-3, with 7 bases fitting TRBD1. The CDR3 sequence is 15 residues long. Germline lookup yields CDR1 SGHRS and CDR2 YFSETQ. This chain's CDR3 is CASSASGTEGDTRYF. DNA for the CDR3: TGCGCCAGCAGCGCTTCCGGGACAGAGGGAGATACGCGGTATTTT.

The gene calls are TRBV10-3 and TRBJ2-1; TRBD2 matches 7 bases. Germline values: CDR1 ENHRY, CDR2 SYGVKD. Germline trimming cut 7 bases from V and 1 base from J; bases unmatched to any gene: 13. This CDR3 has 17 residues. CDR3 region: CAITPWGGNPSYNEQFF. The DNA for the CDR3 is TGTGCCATCACCCCCTGGGGGGGAAACCCTTCCTACAATGAGCAGTTCTTC.

This clonotype was picked up a small number of times. The rearrangement uses TRBV6-2 or TRBV6-3 and TRBJ2-1; 16 nucleotides line up with TRBD2. CDR1 and CDR2 from the germline V gene are MNHEY and SVGEGT. This CDR3 is 21 amino acids long. V trimming: 2 bases; J trimming: 5 bases; junction bases outside the gene matches: 15. CDR3 coding DNA: TGTGCCAGCAGTTACCCTAAAGGGACTAGCGGGGGGGCCTACATTCACAATGAGCAGTTCTTC. Translated: CASSYPKGTSGGAYIHNEQFF.

The gene calls are TRBV6-6 and TRBJ2-5; TRBD1 aligns across 9 bases. V shed 5 bases and J 4 bases; nucleotides not matched to a gene: 8. CDR1 and CDR2 from the germline V gene are MNHNY and SVGAGI (reference sequence). The CDR3 is made up of 15 amino acids. The CDR3 reads CASSPDRGGRETQYF. CDR3 DNA: TGTGCCAGCAGTCCCGACAGGGGGGGTAGAGAGACCCAGTACTTC.

A few counts support this clonotype. This sequence joins TRBV9 and TRBJ2-7; perhaps D is TRBD1 or TRBD2 (6 bases each). V was trimmed by 0 bases and J by 2 bases, leaving 15 bases between them. Germline CDR1 SGDLS, CDR2 YYNGEE. The CDR3 totals 16 residues. CDR3 region: CASSVGHRGHPYEQYF. CDR3 nucleotide sequence: TGTGCCAGCAGCGTAGGTCATCGGGGGCACCCCTACGAGCAGTACTTC.

The rearrangement joins TRBV4-1 to TRBJ2-1, with unresolved D. Germline V gives CDR1 MGHRA, CDR2 YSYEKL. V lost 1 base to trimming and J lost 10 bases, with 8 bases between them. The CDR3 length is 12 residues. The CDR3 region has the DNA TGCGCCAGCAGCCAAGGGCCAAAGGAGCAGTTCTTC. This sequence encodes CASSQGPKEQFF.

This sequence joins TRBV6-1 and TRBJ1-1; D not certain. Germline V gene lookup returns CDR1 MNHNS and CDR2 SASEGT. The ends were cut back, 1 base at V and 4 bases at J, with 7 bases in the middle. The CDR3 runs 13 residues. The DNA of the CDR3 is TGTGCCAGCAGTGAAGGAAGGCTCACTGAAGCTTTCTTT. Translation gives CASSEGRLTEAFF.